Below, one T cell receptor beta chain is given with its context. Its antigen is undetermined. This entry belongs to a study of CD8 T cells in Susac syndrome. Sequencing of TCR beta drew on CD8+ and CD4+ T cells from blood. Negative magnetic isolation gave CD8+ and CD4+ cells; FACS enriched CD8+ TEMRA. J lost 8 bases, V lost 1 base, and 7 bases had no gene match. CDR1 and CDR2 (germline): DFQATT, SNEGSKA (reference sequence). The CDR3 covers 14 residues. Reverse transcription of roughly 0.45 to 1 ug RNA used random hexamers. It was immunoSEQ multiplex PCR that amplified TCR beta CDR3 across 54 Vbeta and 13 Jbeta. MiXCR, run by TCRdb on the immunoSEQ multiplex PCR reads, gives a single entry per CDR3 protein. This sample has 140,000 or so distinct CDR3 sequences, with about 95% found just once. Points from the study as a whole: Individuals included in the TCR sequencing and HLA analysis were acknowledged by the study to be relatively few in number.

The sequencing sample was made of CD4+ T cells from PBMCs. The chain is built from TRBV20-1 and TRBJ1-4; 7 bases map to TRBD1. This TCR was recovered from a human donor with multiple sclerosis. The CDR3 bases are TGCAGTGCTAGAGGGCACAGGGGAGACGAAAAACTGTTTTTT. Translating it yields CSARGHRGDEKLFF.